The clone carrying this TCR beta chain has more than one count but fewer than ten. Its cognate antigen is unknown. Other DNA sequences in this sample translate to the same CDR3. The record originates from a study of cytomegalovirus exposure and HLA in healthy donors. 60 Vbeta and 13 Jbeta primers were used in PCR. Here immunoSEQ multiplex PCR was the method, and the copy in TCRdb shows in-frame clones only, minus some. The table has roughly 160,000 clones, around 82% seen once; the top ten hold roughly 10%. V gave up 1 base and J gave up 4 bases, with 20 bases separating them. Germline CDR1 SGHTA, CDR2 FQGNSA. This CDR3 is 18 amino acids long. Study-wide findings and caveats: Presence/absence analyses took donor sequencing depth as roughly uniform. Using a false discovery rate of 0.05, a later analysis showed that 16,951 TCR beta sequences were associated with HLA alleles. When analyzed later, a missense DCLRE1C variant was found to be linked to TCR beta V- and J-gene trimming.

The sample taken for sequencing was PBMCs. The clonotype was recovered from a man aged 50 to 60 in good health and CMV-seropositive. The chain joins TRBV7-2 to TRBJ1-3; possibly TRBD1 for D (5 bases). The CDR3 DNA follows: TGTGCCAGCAGCTTAGAGGGCGGGGGTCAACGGGCGGGAAACACCATATATTTT. Encoded protein: CASSLEGGGQRAGNTIYF.